Following are 20 T cell receptor beta chains from one sample sequenced in a study of liver allograft versus peripheral blood T cells. Study as a whole: Transplanted livers and recipients' peripheral blood had their T cell receptor repertoires compared.

TCRdb re-called the reads with MiXCR, one entry per CDR3 protein. The sample has about 14,000 distinct CDR3 sequences; approximately 22% are singletons. Every receptor here comes from a human patient who had a liver transplant. T cells may partly derive from the graft donor.

The CDR3: CASFGNYGYTF. DNA of the CDR3: TGTGCCAGCTTTGGTAACTATGGCTACACCTTC. This chain connects TRBV6-2 or TRBV6-3 to TRBJ1-2; no clear D. V was cut by 8 bases and J by 1 base, with 5 bases left in between. CDR3 size: 11 residues. The V gene's germline CDR1 is MNHEY and CDR2 SVGEGT.

Sample share makes this clonotype medium-sized. CDR3 sequence reads: CASSPGTVSYGYTF. The CDR3 DNA follows: TGTGCCAGCTCACCAGGCACAGTATCCTATGGCTACACCTTC. The V gene is TRBV18, the J gene TRBJ1-2; no definite D call. Trimming cost V 2 bases and J 4 bases, with 11 bases left between them. Germline values: CDR1 KGHSH, CDR2 LQKENI. CDR3 length equals 14 residues.

Of note for this clonotype: This could be a read error, since a much larger clone is one nucleotide away. CDR3 in amino acids: CASSLSRTDPSNTGELFF. CDR3 nucleotide sequence: TGTGCCAGCAGCTTGTCGAGGACAGACCCTTCGAACACCGGGGAGCTGTTTTTT. The chain couples TRBV5-4 to TRBJ2-2; a weak D match, TRBD1 (6 bases). Germline V lookup: CDR1 SGHNT, CDR2 YYREEE (reference sequence). The CDR3 spans 18 residues. V lost 1 base and J 0 bases, leaving 16 bases between the germline ends.

This clonotype was seen at least ten times. The chain has TRBV5-6 and TRBJ1-6; possible D gene TRBD1, 5 bases. The germline CDR1 and CDR2 sequences are SGHDT and YYEEEE. This CDR3 has 16 amino acids. The V and J ends lost 0 bases and 7 bases respectively, with 14 bases between them. CDR3 in DNA: TGTGCCAGCAGCTTGGGACCAACAGGTCTCAATTCACCCCTCCACTTT. Its translation is CASSLGPTGLNSPLHF.

This clonotype rates as medium-sized (0.01 to 0.1%). V and J are TRBV6-5 and TRBJ1-2, with 8 bases identical to TRBD1. Germline V gives CDR1 MNHEY, CDR2 SVGAGI. This CDR3 has 15 amino acids. Germline trimming cut 6 bases from V and 8 bases from J; bases unmatched to any gene: 14. This chain's CDR3 is CASSRQGRILGGYTF. CDR3 nucleotides: TGTGCCAGCAGCCGACAGGGGCGGATTCTTGGCGGCTACACCTTC.

The chain recombines TRBV18 with TRBJ1-4; D remains unclear. Germline V CDR1 and CDR2: KGHSH, LQKENI. Trimming took 3 bases from V and 0 from J, leaving 8 bases between them. This CDR3 comprises 15 residues. CDR3 residues: CASSPAYATNEKLFF. CDR3 coding DNA: TGTGCCAGCTCACCCGCCTACGCAACTAATGAAAAACTGTTTTTT.

The sample holds one count of this clonotype. This chain links TRBV7-9 with TRBJ1-2; maybe TRBD1 (5 bases). Germline V gives CDR1 SEHNR, CDR2 FQNEAQ (reference sequence). The CDR3 covers 15 residues. The ends were cut back, 3 bases at V and 8 bases at J, with 19 bases in the middle. CDR3 region: CASSFRRLRGAGYTF. The CDR3 region has the DNA TGTGCCAGCAGCTTTCGTCGGTTGAGGGGTGCAGGCTACACCTTC.

The chain has TRBV6-2 or TRBV6-3 and TRBJ2-7, with 10 bases fitting TRBD2. Looked up from germline, CDR1 is MNHEY and CDR2 is SVGEGT. Unmatched junction bases numbered 7, after V lost 6 bases and J lost 2 bases. This CDR3 comprises 15 residues. The CDR3 loop is CASSPPLAGAYEQYF. DNA of the CDR3: TGTGCCAGCAGCCCCCCGCTAGCGGGGGCCTACGAGCAGTACTTC.

The chain joins TRBV6-1 to TRBJ2-3; 8 bases fit TRBD1. This CDR3 comprises 15 residues. CDR1 MNHNS and CDR2 SASEGT come from the germline V gene. The V and J ends lost 7 bases and 4 bases, in that order; junction bases with no gene match: 10. Written as DNA, the CDR3 is TGTGCCAGCATCCCAGGACAGGGTGTGGCAGATACGCAGTATTTT. Its translation is CASIPGQGVADTQYF.

The sample holds many counts of this clonotype. The CDR3 region has the DNA TGTGCCAGCAGCTTAGCCGGGACAGGGGTTTACTATGGCTACACCTTC. It codes for CASSLAGTGVYYGYTF. This chain uses TRBV7-2 with TRBJ1-2; TRBD1 matches at 10 bases. The V and J ends lost 0 bases and 3 bases, in that order; junction bases with no gene match: 4. Looked up from germline, CDR1 is SGHTA and CDR2 is FQGNSA. The CDR3 spans 16 residues.

The J gene is TRBJ1-2, the V gene TRBV12-3 or TRBV12-4; TRBD1 matches 7 bases. With 5 bases clipped from V and 5 bases from J, the junction kept 8 bases outside the gene matches. The CDR3 is 14 residues long. CDR3 nucleotide sequence: TGTGCCAGCAGTCCGACATACAGGGGTTATGGCTACACCTTC. It yields the protein CASSPTYRGYGYTF.

Ten or more counts support this clonotype. The rearrangement joins TRBV27 to TRBJ1-2; 12 bases agree with TRBD1. Looked up from germline, CDR1 is MNHEY and CDR2 is SMNVEV (reference sequence). This CDR3 has 18 residues. Germline trimming cut 4 bases from V and 5 bases from J; bases unmatched to any gene: 14. CDR3 nucleotide sequence: TGTGCCAGCAGTTCCTTGGTCGGGACAGGGGGCATTTTATATGGCTACACCTTC. Its protein product is CASSSLVGTGGILYGYTF.

Within the sample, this clonotype is medium-sized. V and J are TRBV13 and TRBJ1-1; D perhaps matches TRBD1 (6 bases). Trimming removed 0 bases at V and 10 bases at J, with 18 bases between. The germline V gene encodes CDR1 PRHDT and CDR2 FYEKMQ (reference sequence). CDR3 size: 15 residues. CDR3 sequence: CASSLGAPHTGLAFF. The CDR3 bases are TGTGCCAGCAGCTTAGGCGCCCCCCACACAGGGCTAGCTTTCTTT.

This rearrangement joins TRBV30 to TRBJ1-2; no clear D. CDR1 is GTSNPN, CDR2 SVGIG, per germline (reference sequence). This CDR3 has 14 residues. Trimming pared 1 base from V and 3 bases from J, leaving 12 bases between. The CDR3 protein is CAWSGKGEDYGYTF. The DNA for the CDR3 is TGTGCCTGGAGTGGGAAGGGTGAGGACTATGGCTACACCTTC.

Judged by abundance, this clonotype is medium-sized. The chain uses TRBV7-2 and TRBJ1-2, with D hard to call. Germline V gene data show CDR1 as SGHTA and CDR2 as FQGNSA. There are 13 residues in the CDR3. The V end was cut by 3 bases, the J end by 2 bases, with 7 bases between. CDR3 amino acids: CASSLNKNYGYTF. CDR3 coding DNA: TGTGCCAGCAGCTTGAACAAGAACTATGGCTACACCTTC.

V is TRBV30 and J is TRBJ2-7; no definite D call. Trimming took 7 bases from V and 3 from J, leaving 16 bases between them. This CDR3 spans 13 amino acids. The V gene's germline CDR1 is GTSNPN and CDR2 SVGIG (reference sequence). Here the CDR3 reads CAYLTAWGYEQYF. CDR3 DNA: TGTGCCTACCTGACGGCATGGGGCTACGAGCAGTACTTC.

There are many counts of this clonotype. This chain joins TRBV6-6 and TRBJ2-3; possible D gene TRBD1, 5 bases. The CDR3 has 15 residues. V gave up 3 bases and J gave up 6 bases, with 16 bases separating them. The germline V gene has CDR1 MNHNY and CDR2 SVGAGI (reference sequence). The CDR3 is CASSYGAGLEDTQYF. The CDR3 nucleotides read TGTGCCAGCAGTTATGGGGCAGGGTTAGAGGATACGCAGTATTTT.

In its sample, this clonotype is medium-sized. The V call is TRBV6-5, the J call TRBJ1-2; no reliable D call. Trimming removed 0 bases at V and 2 bases at J, with 7 bases between. This CDR3 is 14 amino acids long. Germline V gene lookup returns CDR1 MNHEY and CDR2 SVGAGI. CDR3 loop: CASSYSRGNYGYTF. The CDR3 DNA reads as TGTGCCAGCAGTTACTCTCGAGGAAACTATGGCTACACCTTC.

This clonotype was seen a handful of times. This chain uses TRBV19 with TRBJ1-5; TRBD1 aligns across 9 bases. The germline CDR1 and CDR2 sequences are LNHDA and SQIVND (reference sequence). This CDR3 has 14 residues. With V trimmed by 7 bases and J by 6 bases, 7 bases remained unmatched. In DNA form, the CDR3 reads TGTGCCAGTAACCCGGGACAGGGAGGTCAGCCCCAGCATTTT. This codes for CASNPGQGGQPQHF.

This clonotype is medium-sized (0.01 to 0.1%) within its sample. The rearrangement joins TRBV18 to TRBJ1-1; D uncertain. CDR1 and CDR2 (germline): KGHSH, LQKENI. Trimming stripped 5 bases from V and 1 base from J, with 2 bases between. This CDR3 has 11 residues. The CDR3 DNA follows: TGTGCCAGCTCATGGAACACTGAAGCTTTCTTT. It translates to CASSWNTEAFF.